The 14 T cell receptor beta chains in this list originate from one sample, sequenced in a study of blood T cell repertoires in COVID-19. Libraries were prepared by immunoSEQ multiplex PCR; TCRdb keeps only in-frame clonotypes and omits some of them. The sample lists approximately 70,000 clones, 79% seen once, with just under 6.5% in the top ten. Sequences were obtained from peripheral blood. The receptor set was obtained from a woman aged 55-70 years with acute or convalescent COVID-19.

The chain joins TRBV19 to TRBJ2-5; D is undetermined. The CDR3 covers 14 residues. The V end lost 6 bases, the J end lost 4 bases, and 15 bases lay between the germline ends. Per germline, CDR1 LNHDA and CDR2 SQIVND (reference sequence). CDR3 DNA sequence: TGTGCCAGTAGCCCTTACGTCAGGTCAGAGACCCAGTACTTC. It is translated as CASSPYVRSETQYF.

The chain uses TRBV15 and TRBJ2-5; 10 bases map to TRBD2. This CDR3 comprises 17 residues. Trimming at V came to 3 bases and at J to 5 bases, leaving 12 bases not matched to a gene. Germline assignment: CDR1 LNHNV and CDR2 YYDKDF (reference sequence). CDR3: CATSSPKAGGLGETQYF. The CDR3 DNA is TGTGCCACCAGCAGTCCGAAAGCGGGGGGGCTCGGGGAGACCCAGTACTTC.

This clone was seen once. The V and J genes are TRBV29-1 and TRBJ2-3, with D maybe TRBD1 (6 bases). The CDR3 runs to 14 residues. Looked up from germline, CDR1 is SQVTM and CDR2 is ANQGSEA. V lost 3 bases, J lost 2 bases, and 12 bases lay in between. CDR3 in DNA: TGCAGCGTTGATAGGACAGCAAACACAGATACGCAGTATTTT. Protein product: CSVDRTANTDTQYF.

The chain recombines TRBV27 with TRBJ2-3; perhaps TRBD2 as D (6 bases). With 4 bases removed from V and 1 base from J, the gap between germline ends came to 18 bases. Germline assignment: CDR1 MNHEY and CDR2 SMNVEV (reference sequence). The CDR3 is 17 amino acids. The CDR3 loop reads CASSSLLAGKGTDTQYF. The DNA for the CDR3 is TGTGCCAGCAGTTCCCTACTAGCTGGGAAAGGCACAGATACGCAGTATTTT.

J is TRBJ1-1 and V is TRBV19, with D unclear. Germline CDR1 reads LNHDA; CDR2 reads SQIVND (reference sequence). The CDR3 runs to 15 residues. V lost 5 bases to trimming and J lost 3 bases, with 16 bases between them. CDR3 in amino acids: CASSHVRRRDTEAFF. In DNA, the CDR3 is TGTGCCAGTAGTCATGTTAGACGGAGGGACACTGAAGCTTTCTTT. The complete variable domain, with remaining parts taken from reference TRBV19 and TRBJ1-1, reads DGGITQSPKYLFRKEGQNVTLSCEQNLNHDAMYWYRQDPGQGLRLIYYSQIVNDFQKGDIAEGYSVSREKKESFPLTVTSAQKNPTAFYLCASSHVRRRDTEAFFGQGTRLTVV.

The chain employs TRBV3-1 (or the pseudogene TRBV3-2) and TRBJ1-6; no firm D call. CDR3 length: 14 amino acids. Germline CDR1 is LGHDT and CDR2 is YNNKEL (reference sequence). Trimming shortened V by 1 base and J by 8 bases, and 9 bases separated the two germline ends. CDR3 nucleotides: TGTGCCAGCAGCCAAGCAACAGCCTATTCACCCCTCCACTTT. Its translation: CASSQATAYSPLHF.

The CDR3 bases are TGTGCCAGCAGCCCGGATATAGAGGCGTGGACTGAAGCTTTCTTT. Protein sequence: CASSPDIEAWTEAFF. The V call is TRBV7-2, the J call TRBJ1-1; D not certain. The CDR3 has 15 residues. Germline V gene data show CDR1 as SGHTA and CDR2 as FQGNSA. V dropped 5 bases and J dropped 5 bases, with 18 bases sitting between them. Filled out from reference TRBV7-2 and TRBJ1-1, the complete variable domain reads GAGVSQSPSNKVTEKGKDVELRCDPISGHTALYWYRQSLGQGLEFLIYFQGNSAPDKSGLPSDRFSAERTGGSVSTLTIQRTQQEDSAVYLCASSPDIEAWTEAFFGQGTRLTVV.

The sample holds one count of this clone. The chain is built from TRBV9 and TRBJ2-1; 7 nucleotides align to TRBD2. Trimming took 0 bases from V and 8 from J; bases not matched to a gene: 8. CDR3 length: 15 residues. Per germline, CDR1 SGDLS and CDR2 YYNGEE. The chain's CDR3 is CASSVAASGRYEQFF. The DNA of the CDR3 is TGTGCCAGCAGCGTAGCGGCTAGCGGACGTTATGAGCAGTTCTTC.

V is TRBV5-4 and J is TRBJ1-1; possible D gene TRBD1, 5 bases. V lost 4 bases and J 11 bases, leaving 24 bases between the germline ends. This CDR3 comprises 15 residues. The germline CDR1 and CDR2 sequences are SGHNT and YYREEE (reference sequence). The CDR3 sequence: CASSGVRARGKEAFF. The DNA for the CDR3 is TGTGCCAGCAGCGGGGTCAGGGCGCGGGGGAAAGAGGCTTTCTTT.

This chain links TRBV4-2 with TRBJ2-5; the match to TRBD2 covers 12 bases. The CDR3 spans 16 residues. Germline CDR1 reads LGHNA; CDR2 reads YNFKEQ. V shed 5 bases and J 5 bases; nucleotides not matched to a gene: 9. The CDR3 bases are TGTGCCAGCAGCAGGACTAGCGGGGTTCTCGGGGAGACCCAGTACTTC. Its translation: CASSRTSGVLGETQYF.

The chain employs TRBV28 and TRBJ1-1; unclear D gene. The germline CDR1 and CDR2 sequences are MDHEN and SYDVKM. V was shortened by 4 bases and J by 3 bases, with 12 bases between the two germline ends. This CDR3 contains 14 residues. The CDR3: CASSSPGLHTEAFF. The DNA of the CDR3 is TGTGCCAGCAGTTCCCCCGGACTCCACACTGAAGCTTTCTTT.

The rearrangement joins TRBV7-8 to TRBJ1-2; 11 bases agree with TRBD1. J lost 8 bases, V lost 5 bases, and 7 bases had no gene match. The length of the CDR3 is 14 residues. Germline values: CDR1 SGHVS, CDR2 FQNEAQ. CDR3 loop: CASSPGQGAWGYTF. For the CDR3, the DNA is TGTGCCAGCAGCCCAGGACAGGGGGCGTGGGGCTACACCTTC.

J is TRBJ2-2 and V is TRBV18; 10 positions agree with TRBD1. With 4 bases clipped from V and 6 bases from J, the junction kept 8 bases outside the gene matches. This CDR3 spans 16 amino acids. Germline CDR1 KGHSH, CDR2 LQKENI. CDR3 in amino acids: CASSLQPGQGSGELFF. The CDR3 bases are TGTGCCAGCTCACTACAACCGGGACAGGGGTCCGGGGAGCTGTTTTTT.

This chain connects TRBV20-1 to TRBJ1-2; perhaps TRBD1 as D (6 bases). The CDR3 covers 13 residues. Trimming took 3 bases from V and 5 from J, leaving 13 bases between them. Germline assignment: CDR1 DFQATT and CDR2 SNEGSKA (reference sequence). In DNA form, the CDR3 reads TGCAGTGCTAGTCCACAGGGACAATATGGCTACACCTTC. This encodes CSASPQGQYGYTF.